These T cell receptor beta chains were read from a single sample in a study of blood T cell repertoires in COVID-19. Using immunoSEQ multiplex PCR, the repertoire was profiled, and TCRdb retains in-frame clones only, with some absent. This table has 150,000 to 200,000 clones, around 82% appearing once. Sequencing was carried out using peripheral blood. These receptors were obtained from a woman of 80 years or more with acute or convalescent COVID-19. Both conserved end residues are trimmed from each CDR3.

j_gene,v_gene,CDR3aa
TRBJ1-1,TRBV6-5,ALRRTENTEAF
TRBJ2-7,TRBV27,ASSLSARTGGSYEQY
TRBJ2-2,TRBV15,ATSVRGQGVSGELF
TRBJ2-7,TRBV11-2,ASSLPGTHSYEQY
TRBJ1-4,TRBV6-2/TRBV6-3,ASSYLGEKLF
TRBJ2-1,TRBV6-2/TRBV6-3,ASSYSGGRAHNEQF
TRBJ1-5,TRBV10-1,ASSENGRDRAATGNQPQH
TRBJ2-7,TRBV3-1/TRBV3-2,ASSQGGLYEQY
TRBJ2-1,TRBV6-2/TRBV6-3,ASSYSTAAGGNEQF
TRBJ1-4,TRBV3-1/TRBV3-2,ASSRDRGSEKLF
TRBJ1-2,TRBV30,AWSGDRPVYGYT
TRBJ1-1,TRBV5-1,ASSLTPTGANTEAF
TRBJ2-1,TRBV19,ASTRTSGRIHNEQF
TRBJ2-5,TRBV29-1,SVLALETQY
TRBJ1-6,TRBV3-1/TRBV3-2,ASSFREGVCPLH
TRBJ2-3,TRBV12-3/TRBV12-4,ASSPTNTQY
TRBJ1-5,TRBV4-3,ASSQDREGTQH
TRBJ1-1,TRBV12-3/TRBV12-4,ASTRGSEAF
TRBJ2-7,TRBV5-4,ASSLAPSDEQY
TRBJ2-1,TRBV27,ASSRTSGGKEQF
TRBJ1-3,TRBV21-1,ASSKVEGPGNTIY
TRBJ1-1,TRBV5-4,ASSLMGGTEAF
TRBJ2-1,TRBV3-1/TRBV3-2,ASSLAGTGPYNEQF
TRBJ1-2,TRBV7-2,ASSFTLREPLT
TRBJ1-5,TRBV7-9,ASSFGTDHFSNQPQH
TRBJ1-1,TRBV5-1,ASSSLDRANTEAF
TRBJ1-4,TRBV7-9,ASRDTGGKLF
TRBJ1-2,TRBV5-1,ASSDVRDNGYT
TRBJ1-5,TRBV7-9,ASSEGQGAGQPQH
TRBJ2-3,TRBV7-2,ASSRAGEPSDTQY
TRBJ2-2,TRBV5-6,ASSLGDTQPTGELF
TRBJ2-7,TRBV19,ASSKDRGLEQY
TRBJ1-3,TRBV11-2,ASNSYRGSGNTIY
TRBJ2-6,TRBV11-2,ASSLVRTGMSAGANVLT
TRBJ2-5,TRBV7-9,ASSPGLAGLGETQY
TRBJ2-7,TRBV6-5,ASDTSGGYEQY
TRBJ2-1,TRBV21-1,ASSKPLRTSGGNSEQF
TRBJ1-1,TRBV27,ASIRVGEAF
TRBJ2-2,TRBV5-1,ASSLGESPSTGELF
TRBJ2-7,TRBV5-6,ASSLAAGSYEQY
TRBJ2-7,TRBV5-1,ASSLRLAGAPGRYEQY
TRBJ1-1,TRBV7-2,ASSLVTGKGTEAF
TRBJ2-7,TRBV19,ASSMGQGGYEQY